These T cell receptor beta chains were read from a single sample in a study of shared clonotypes between healthy human individuals. Data came from immunoSEQ multiplex PCR; TCRdb stores just in-frame clones and leaves some out. This sample has around 1,000,000 clones, with about 72% found just once. Sequencing was performed on memory CD4+ T cells from PBMCs. Receptors originate from a man in his late teens or twenties in good health. Some clones in this sample may be carry-over from other donors' samples. Each CDR3 is given with its conserved first and last residue. The D gene is left open where the match is weak. Clone size is given for some rows only: seen once, a few or many times, or a class if the clone is expanded.

abundance | d_gene | j_gene | v_gene | CDR3nt | CDR3aa
NA | NA | TRBJ2-5 | TRBV27 | TGTGCCAGCAGTTTTCGATGGCAAGAGACCCAGTACTTC | CASSFRWQETQYF
NA | NA | TRBJ2-1 | TRBV7-9 | TGTGCCAGCAGCTTGGGCACATCCCCCAATGAGCAGTTCTTC | CASSLGTSPNEQFF
NA | NA | TRBJ2-5 | TRBV5-1 | TGCGCCAGCAGTGGCGAAGAGTGGACCCAGTACTTC | CASSGEEWTQYF
NA | NA | TRBJ2-3 | TRBV5-5 | TGTGCCAGCAGCTTGAAGGGCCCAGGGGTCCCAGATACGCAGTATTTT | CASSLKGPGVPDTQYF
NA | NA | TRBJ2-7 | TRBV10-3 | TGTGCCATCAGTGAGGTGACAGGCTACGAGCAGTACTTC | CAISEVTGYEQYF
NA | NA | TRBJ2-2 | TRBV18 | TGTGCCAGCTCACCACGACGGGACACCGGGGAGCTGTTTTTT | CASSPRRDTGELFF
NA | TRBD1 | TRBJ2-2 | TRBV5-4 | TGTGCCAGCAAGGGGGCGGGCACCGGGGAGCTGTTTTTT | CASKGAGTGELFF
NA | NA | TRBJ2-2 | TRBV7-3 | TGTGCCAGCAGCCCTAGCGTGAGACGGAGAGACCCGAACACCGGGGAGCTGTTTTTT | CASSPSVRRRDPNTGELFF
NA | NA | TRBJ1-2 | TRBV29-1 | TGCAGCGTTGAGATTAACTATGGCTACACCTTC | CSVEINYGYTF
once | NA | TRBJ2-1 | TRBV29-1 | TGCAGCACGAACGGGAAGACCCAGGCCAATGAGCAGTTCTTC | CSTNGKTQANEQFF
NA | TRBD1 | TRBJ2-7 | TRBV7-9 | TGTGCCAGCAGTACGGACCGGGACAGGGTGGTCTACGAGCAGTACTTC | CASSTDRDRVVYEQYF
NA | NA | TRBJ1-5 | TRBV11-2 | TGTGCCAGCAGCCCCGGGCAGGCGGTTCAGCCCCAGCATTTT | CASSPGQAVQPQHF
NA | NA | TRBJ1-4 | TRBV28 | TGTGCCAGCAGCTGGGGAACACACAAGGAGTTTTTT | CASSWGTHKEFF
once | NA | TRBJ1-2 | TRBV5-1 | TGCGCCAGCAGCCCGCAGGTTTCCCGGGGAGGCTACACCTTC | CASSPQVSRGGYTF
NA | TRBD1 | TRBJ1-1 | TRBV5-1 | TGCGCCAGCAGCTTCACAGGGGGGAACACTGAAGCTTTCTTT | CASSFTGGNTEAFF
NA | NA | TRBJ1-4 | TRBV9 | TGTGCCAGCAGCGTAGATTCGGGATATAATGAAAAACTGTTTTTT | CASSVDSGYNEKLFF
NA | TRBD2 | TRBJ2-7 | TRBV4-1 | TGCGCCAGCAGCCAAGTCCTGGGGGGACTAGCGGGTAGCTCCTACGAGCAGTACTTC | CASSQVLGGLAGSSYEQYF
NA | NA | TRBJ2-6 | TRBV2 | TGTGCCAGCATTATGAGACAGGCCGGTGGTCTCTCTGGGGCCAACGTCCTGACTTTC | CASIMRQAGGLSGANVLTF
NA | TRBD2 | TRBJ2-5 | TRBV5-1 | TGCGCCAGCAGCGGGATCGGGAGGGGCCAAGAGACCCAGTACTTC | CASSGIGRGQETQYF
NA | TRBD2 | TRBJ2-5 | TRBV5-1 | TGCGCCAGTTTCCCATCCCCGGGGGGGTCAGAGACCCAGTACTTC | CASFPSPGGSETQYF
once | TRBD1 | TRBJ2-2 | TRBV30 | TGTGCCTGGAGTAGTCTAGGGACAGGGATCACCGGGGAGCTGTTTTTT | CAWSSLGTGITGELFF
NA | TRBD1 | TRBJ2-2 | TRBV7-3 | TGTGCCAGCAGCCCCGACAGGGGGCAGGCCGGGGAGCTGTTTTTT | CASSPDRGQAGELFF
once | NA | TRBJ1-2 | TRBV10-3 | TGTGCCATCACCGCCGAGACAAAACCCGGCTACACCTTC | CAITAETKPGYTF
NA | NA | TRBJ2-5 | TRBV5-1 | TGCGCCAGCAGCTTCCGGGCCTCGTGGCAAGAGACCCAGTACTTC | CASSFRASWQETQYF
NA | TRBD2 | TRBJ2-5 | TRBV7-9 | TGTGCCAGCAGCAAACTAGCGGGAGGTTTTGGAGAGACCCAGTACTTC | CASSKLAGGFGETQYF
few | TRBD1 | TRBJ2-2 | TRBV7-2 | TGTGCCAGCAGCTCGAGACAGGGGGGCACCGGGGAGCTGTTTTTT | CASSSRQGGTGELFF
NA | NA | TRBJ2-7 | TRBV2 | TGTGCCAGCAGTGGGCGCGGAGGCTACGAGCAGTACTTC | CASSGRGGYEQYF
NA | TRBD1 | TRBJ1-6 | TRBV7-2 | TGTGCCAGCAGCGCCCTCACAGGGGGCGTTTCACCCCTCCACTTT | CASSALTGGVSPLHF
few | TRBD1 | TRBJ2-6 | TRBV28 | TGTGCCAGCAGTGAGGGGACAGGGGCCGCTGGGGCCAACGTCCTGACTTTC | CASSEGTGAAGANVLTF
NA | NA | TRBJ1-1 | TRBV5-1 | TGCGCCAGCAGCGCTCAGGAGGACACTGAAGCTTTCTTT | CASSAQEDTEAFF
few | TRBD2 | TRBJ2-2 | TRBV6-1 | TGTGCCAGCAGTGTGCTAGCGGCGGTAGGGGAGCTGTTTTTT | CASSVLAAVGELFF
NA | NA | TRBJ1-1 | TRBV6-5 | TGTGCCAGCAGTGACTCGCCCAAGGGGTACACTGAAGCTTTCTTT | CASSDSPKGYTEAFF
NA | NA | TRBJ2-7 | TRBV11-2 | TGTGCCAGCAGCCCCGGGCCTCTGTCGGCCTACGAGCAGTACTTC | CASSPGPLSAYEQYF
NA | NA | TRBJ1-1 | TRBV29-1 | TGCAGCGTTTGGGACGGGGACACTGAAGCTTTCTTT | CSVWDGDTEAFF
NA | TRBD2 | TRBJ2-2 | TRBV7-9 | TGTGCCAGCAGCTTAGGCCGGGACTACCCCCGGAACACCGGGGAGCTGTTTTTT | CASSLGRDYPRNTGELFF
NA | NA | TRBJ1-4 | TRBV18 | TGTGCCAGCTCACCAGGCTTAAATGAAAAACTGTTTTTT | CASSPGLNEKLFF
NA | NA | TRBJ1-2 | TRBV29-1 | TGCAGCGTCCGGACAAGTAATTTCTATGGCTACACCTTC | CSVRTSNFYGYTF
NA | NA | TRBJ2-7 | TRBV7-2 | TGTGCCAGCAGCTACCGGGGCGAGCAGTACTTC | CASSYRGEQYF
NA | NA | TRBJ1-5 | TRBV30 | TGTGCCTGGAGTTACAGGGCGGATCAGCCCCAGCATTTT | CAWSYRADQPQHF
once | NA | TRBJ2-7 | TRBV7-2 | TGTGCCAGCAGCCCCCGGTACTACGACGAGCAGTACTTC | CASSPRYYDEQYF
NA | TRBD1 | TRBJ2-1 | TRBV7-3 | TGTGCCAGCAGCCCTGGGACAGGGTTTCGTGAGCAGTTCTTC | CASSPGTGFREQFF
NA | NA | TRBJ2-3 | TRBV6-4 | TGTGCCAGCAACATGGGATACTCGAGCACAGATACGCAGTATTTT | CASNMGYSSTDTQYF
NA | TRBD1 | TRBJ2-2 | TRBV7-9 | TGTGCCAGCAGCTTAGGGACAGGGGTCACCGGGGAGCTGTTTTTT | CASSLGTGVTGELFF
NA | NA | TRBJ2-3 | TRBV9 | TGTGCCAGCAGCGGCCGAGGACGGGGAAGGCGTGCAGATACGCAGTATTTT | CASSGRGRGRRADTQYF
NA | NA | TRBJ2-5 | TRBV2 | TGTGCCAGCAGGGGAGATCAAGAGACCCAGTACTTC | CASRGDQETQYF
once | NA | TRBJ1-2 | TRBV7-2 | TGTGCCAGCAGCTTAGCGGGGAAGGGCGGCTACACCTTC | CASSLAGKGGYTF
NA | TRBD1 | TRBJ1-3 | TRBV28 | TGTGCCAGCTGGGGAGGGGGCTATGGAAACACCATATATTTT | CASWGGGYGNTIYF
NA | TRBD2 | TRBJ2-2 | TRBV10-2 | TGCGCCAGCAGTGATCAGCGGGGCCCCGGGGAGCTGTTTTTT | CASSDQRGPGELFF
NA | NA | TRBJ2-2 | TRBV5-4 | TGTGCCAGCAGCCTAATCCCGACCGGGGAGCTGTTTTTT | CASSLIPTGELFF
NA | NA | TRBJ1-1 | TRBV6-6 | TGTGCCAGCAGCCGAGGGAATACTAAAGCTTTCTTT | CASSRGNTKAFF
NA | TRBD1 | TRBJ2-5 | TRBV7-2 | TGTGCCAGCAGCCCCGGGACAGCTGAGGGGACCCAGTACTTC | CASSPGTAEGTQYF
NA | TRBD1 | TRBJ2-7 | TRBV6-1 | TGTGCCAGCAGTCGACAGGGCCTCTACGAGCAGTACTTC | CASSRQGLYEQYF
NA | TRBD2 | TRBJ2-7 | TRBV19 | TGTGCCAGTAGTATGGCTAGCGGGAGGGCCTACGAGCAGTACTTC | CASSMASGRAYEQYF
NA | TRBD1 | TRBJ2-2 | TRBV2 | TGTGCCAGCAGGCGACAGGGAACGAACACCGGGGAGCTGTTTTTT | CASRRQGTNTGELFF
NA | NA | TRBJ1-2 | TRBV6-6 | TGTGCCAGCACCTACGGGTCAGCCTATGGCTACACCTTC | CASTYGSAYGYTF
NA | TRBD1 | TRBJ1-3 | TRBV15 | TGTGCCACCAGCCGAGGGACAGATATTGGAAACACCATATATTTT | CATSRGTDIGNTIYF
NA | NA | TRBJ1-3 | TRBV9 | TGTGCCAGCACTAATGGGGGCTCTGGAAACACCATATATTTT | CASTNGGSGNTIYF
NA | NA | TRBJ2-2 | TRBV11-2 | TGTGCCAGCAGTCCGCGAAGGGACCTTTTTAGCACCGGGGAGCTGTTTTTT | CASSPRRDLFSTGELFF
NA | TRBD1 | TRBJ1-1 | TRBV19 | TGTGCCAGTAAGCCCAGGGGGGGTACTGAAGCTTTCTTT | CASKPRGGTEAFF